This TCR beta chain was identified during a study of blood T cell repertoires in COVID-19 (dated by TCRdb to the early 2020s). In terms of the full investigation: Samples covering the acute and convalescent phases of COVID-19 were provided by collaborators in the United States, Italy and Spain. The repertoires were released in a freely available public database intended as a resource for research on the immune response to SARS-CoV-2. Deeply sampled blood TCRbeta repertoires from subjects exposed to, actively infected with, or recovered from COVID-19 were included in the dataset. Where available, HLA class I and class II types were taken from metadata supplied by the sample provider and were not determined by assay-based typing. The material from the prospective study consisted of cDNA or gDNA derived from T cells, B-cell-depleted T cells, or PBMCs. Samples were obtained from the ongoing ImmuneRACE study (first 160 participants) and from 1,000 to 1,500 subjects provided by 6 global collaborators. The sample metadata nearly always contained a de-identified subject ID, COVID-19 status, age in years and sex.

Another Seattle source contributed samples from volunteer blood donors who had recovered from COVID-19. The collaborating institutions used their own protocols to collect whole blood in K2EDTA tubes. For TCRbeta analysis, collaborators shipped samples as frozen whole blood, isolated PBMCs, or DNA extracted from either of those sample types. The CDR3 contains 17 residues, cysteine and phenylalanine counted. Only the CDR3 DNA stays, 51 bases, in frame from base 1. The germline V gene gives CDR1 as LGHNT and CDR2 as FRNRAP. The germline V end is reduced by 0 bases and the J end by 2 bases; junction bases left unmatched: 8. With respect to this clone: Its antigen specificity is not known. It has no much larger one-base neighbor in the sample; base qualities were not kept.

TCRbeta CDR3 regions were amplified from genomic DNA using the immunoSEQ Assay, a bias-controlled multiplex PCR. As for the authors' bioinformatics: Nucleated cell counts per sample were estimated from amplification of reference gene primers within the assay. Sequence reads were collapsed and filtered to measure the absolute abundance of every unique TCRbeta CDR3 rearrangement. Productive Simpson clonality was computed per sample as the square root of Simpson's diversity index over productive rearrangements. Imported from immuneACCESS, the table was reduced by TCRdb to in-frame sequences with V and J called. These copies leave out some clones; in studies compared against another copy, an unresolved V gene accounts for under half, and the cause of the remainder is not known. V, J and clone size are those of that table, while D and trimming were read from the DNA. The sample yields approximately 230,000 clones; about 88% were counted once. The top ten clonotypes cover 2.1% of the sample.

The paper's findings and limits, for the study overall: The amount of clinical and demographic metadata varied by source and participant and was provided uncurated.

The specimen sequenced was peripheral blood. This TCR came from a woman in her thirties or forties who had recovered from COVID-19. This chain is built from TRBV12-5 and TRBJ2-3; 7 nucleotides in the junction match TRBD1. In nucleotide form, the sequence is TGTGCTAGTGGTTTGGTTCTCTACGGGACAGACACAGATACGCAGTATTTT. Translated, it reads CASGLVLYGTDTDTQYF.